The 21 T cell receptor beta chains listed next were all sequenced from one sample in a study of cytomegalovirus exposure and HLA in healthy donors. Assay: immunoSEQ multiplex PCR; the TCRdb copy retains only in-frame clones and omits some. The sample records roughly 130,000 clones, 89% being singletons. Source material: PBMCs. These TCRs come from a man under 40 in good health and CMV-seronegative.

The J gene is TRBJ1-2, the V gene TRBV7-9; D is possibly TRBD1 (5 bases). The CDR3 extends over 15 amino acids. The V gene lost 4 bases and the J gene lost 4 bases, with 16 bases spanning the gap. Germline V gene data show CDR1 as SEHNR and CDR2 as FQNEAQ (reference sequence). Here the CDR3 reads CASSSPDTDRYGYTF. CDR3 in DNA: TGTGCCAGCAGCTCCCCGGACACCGACCGCTATGGCTACACCTTC.

The CDR3 protein is CASSIGLPQETQYF. The CDR3, as DNA: TGTGCCAGCAGCATCGGACTACCCCAAGAGACCCAGTACTTC. This sequence joins TRBV5-5 and TRBJ2-5, with D perhaps TRBD2 (6 bases). Germline values: CDR1 SGHKS, CDR2 YYEKEE (reference sequence). V dropped 4 bases and J dropped 1 base, with 11 bases sitting between them. CDR3 length equals 14 residues.

The rearrangement uses TRBV7-2 and TRBJ1-1; D not resolved. The CDR3 has 15 amino acids. V lost 3 bases, J lost 4 bases, and 15 bases lay in between. Germline CDR1 SGHTA, CDR2 FQGNSA. CDR3 in amino acids: CASSFEARAITEAFF. CDR3 in DNA: TGTGCCAGCAGCTTCGAGGCCAGAGCTATCACTGAAGCTTTCTTT.

The chain employs TRBV5-8 and TRBJ2-3; maybe TRBD1 (5 bases). This CDR3 contains 16 residues. Trimming took 4 bases from V and 0 from J, leaving 15 bases between them. The germline gives CDR1 SGHTS, CDR2 YDEGEE. CDR3 nucleotide sequence: TGTGCCAGCAGCCCTGGGGCGGTCTTTAGCACAGATACGCAGTATTTT. It is translated as CASSPGAVFSTDTQYF.

This rearrangement joins TRBV21-1 to TRBJ2-3; TRBD1 is taken as the D call from the table, unchecked against the DNA. TRBV21-1 is assigned pseudogene status. The CDR3 runs 14 residues. The CDR3 coding sequence is TGTGCCAGCAGCAGGGGACATATCACAGATACGCAGTATTTT. This translates into CASSRGHITDTQYF.

This sequence joins TRBV6-6 and TRBJ2-1, with 9 nucleotides matching TRBD1. The junction had 5 bases not matched to a gene; V was cut back by 5 bases and J by 3 bases. The CDR3 contains 15 residues. Germline V lookup: CDR1 MNHNY, CDR2 SVGAGI (reference sequence). Here the CDR3 DNA reads TGTGCCAGCAGTAACCCGGGACAGGGCTACAATGAGCAGTTCTTC. Translating it yields CASSNPGQGYNEQFF.

The rearrangement uses TRBV6-5 and TRBJ1-2; tentatively, D is TRBD1 (5 bases). This CDR3 is built from 16 residues. V was shortened by 4 bases and J by 4 bases, with 19 bases between the two germline ends. Germline CDR1 MNHEY, CDR2 SVGAGI. CDR3 region: CASSSVSRGTGYGYTF. The CDR3 DNA is TGTGCCAGCAGTTCGGTATCAAGGGGAACTGGCTATGGCTACACCTTC.

The CDR3, as DNA: TGTGCCAGCAGTTCTACAGGTAAAGTTAACACTGAAGCTTTCTTT. The encoded protein is CASSSTGKVNTEAFF. This chain uses TRBV27 with TRBJ1-1, with D possibly being TRBD1 (5 bases). Trimming cost V 4 bases and J 2 bases, with 14 bases left between them. Germline V gene data show CDR1 as MNHEY and CDR2 as SMNVEV (reference sequence). The CDR3 length is 15 residues.

Written as DNA, the CDR3 is TGTGCCAGCAGCTTAGGACAGGGGGCGTCTGGAAACACCATATATTTT. Translating gives CASSLGQGASGNTIYF. The chain combines TRBV7-6 with TRBJ1-3; 10 nucleotides agree with TRBD1. Germline assignment: CDR1 SGHVS and CDR2 FNYEAQ. With 1 base clipped from V and 1 base from J, the junction kept 1 base outside the gene matches. This CDR3 spans 16 amino acids.

The V call is TRBV6-5, the J call TRBJ1-5; no reliable D call. CDR3 length: 13 amino acids. Per the germline V gene, CDR1 is MNHEY and CDR2 is SVGAGI. Trimming cost V 0 bases and J 6 bases, with 6 bases left between them. The CDR3 coding sequence is TGTGCCAGCAGTTACTCGAGGGCTCAGCCCCAGCATTTT. Its protein product is CASSYSRAQPQHF.

The CDR3: CASSDFLLKNGTGRGQPQHF. The CDR3 DNA reads as TGTGCCAGCAGTGACTTCCTCCTGAAGAATGGGACAGGGCGGGGTCAGCCCCAGCATTTT. The J gene is TRBJ1-5, the V gene TRBV6-4, with 9 bases identical to TRBD1. The CDR3 loop spans 20 amino acids. From germline, CDR1 is MRHNA and CDR2 SNTAGT. V shed 1 base and J 6 bases; nucleotides not matched to a gene: 19.

The gene calls are TRBV5-4 and TRBJ1-2; TRBD1 agrees at 9 bases. The germline V gene has CDR1 SGHNT and CDR2 YYREEE (reference sequence). The CDR3 has 16 amino acids. The V gene end was trimmed by 1 base and the J gene end by 7 bases; junction bases not matched to a gene: 11. CDR3: CASSLRGTDRGTGYTF. As DNA, the CDR3 is TGTGCCAGCAGCTTGCGGGGGACCGACAGGGGGACTGGCTACACCTTC.

This clone was detected once. J is TRBJ2-7 and V is TRBV4-3, with 11 bases lining up with TRBD1. This CDR3 region has 15 residues. Germline values: CDR1 LGHNA, CDR2 YSLEER. V shed 3 bases, J shed 5 bases, and the junction held 6 bases outside the gene matches. The CDR3 DNA reads TGCGCCAGCAGCCACGGGACAGGGGGTTCCGACGAGCAGTACTTC. Its protein is CASSHGTGGSDEQYF.

This chain uses TRBV6-5 with TRBJ1-1; weak D call: TRBD1 (5 bases). Trimming pared 5 bases from V and 3 bases from J, leaving 13 bases between. The CDR3 extends over 14 amino acids. Germline V gives CDR1 MNHEY, CDR2 SVGAGI. Written as DNA, the CDR3 is TGTGCCAGCAGTCGGGGGATTTGGGACACTGAAGCTTTCTTT. Translating gives CASSRGIWDTEAFF.

The rearrangement uses TRBV6-5 and TRBJ2-6, with D possibly matching TRBD2 (5 bases). The germline gives CDR1 MNHEY, CDR2 SVGAGI. The CDR3 length is 15 residues. V shed 2 bases and J shed 3 bases, with 8 bases lying between them. The CDR3 region is CASSYRDVGANVLTF. CDR3 sequence (DNA): TGTGCCAGCAGTTACCGGGATGTTGGGGCCAACGTCCTGACTTTC.

The genes are TRBV5-1 and TRBJ1-2; no firm D call. The V gene's germline CDR1 is SGHRS and CDR2 YFSETQ. This CDR3 has 14 amino acids. The ends were cut back, 0 bases at V and 4 bases at J, with 10 bases in the middle. DNA of the CDR3: TGCGCCAGCAGCTTGGATCCTGGGCCCTATGGCTACACCTTC. Translation gives CASSLDPGPYGYTF.

The chain joins TRBV9 to TRBJ1-3; the D is unclear. The CDR3 extends over 15 amino acids. With 0 bases removed from V and 2 bases from J, the gap between germline ends came to 9 bases. CDR1 and CDR2 (germline): SGDLS, YYNGEE. CDR3: CASSVDGFTGNTIYF. The CDR3, as DNA: TGTGCCAGCAGCGTAGACGGGTTTACTGGAAACACCATATATTTT.

The rearrangement joins TRBV10-3 to TRBJ2-7; tentatively, D is TRBD2 (6 bases). This CDR3 is 12 amino acids long. V lost 3 bases and J lost 5, with 8 bases in between. Germline values: CDR1 ENHRY, CDR2 SYGVKD. The CDR3 DNA sequence: TGTGCCATCAGTGATTGGGGGGACGAGCAGTACTTC. It specifies CAISDWGDEQYF.

Here the CDR3 reads CASSVNRGREAFF. The CDR3 DNA is TGCGCCAGCAGCGTTAACAGGGGGCGAGAGGCTTTCTTT. The rearrangement uses TRBV5-1 and TRBJ1-1, with 9 bases matching TRBD1. With V trimmed by 4 bases and J by 11 bases, 9 bases remained unmatched. CDR1 and CDR2 from the germline V gene are SGHRS and YFSETQ. This CDR3 spans 13 amino acids.

CDR3 protein: CASSTMSGGYEQYF. CDR3 coding DNA: TGTGCCAGCAGCACGATGTCGGGGGGATACGAGCAGTACTTC. This chain joins TRBV11-2 and TRBJ2-7; 7 bases align to TRBD2. Germline lookup yields CDR1 SGHAT and CDR2 FQNNGV. This CDR3 has 14 residues. V shed 5 bases and J 4 bases; nucleotides not matched to a gene: 8.

The chain carries TRBV6-1 and TRBJ2-7; 7 bases line up with TRBD1. This CDR3 has 14 amino acids. Germline CDR1 is MNHNS and CDR2 is SASEGT. V lost 3 bases to trimming and J lost 6 bases; unmatched junction nucleotides: 8. The CDR3 protein is CASSEGTESSEQYF. CDR3 nucleotide sequence: TGTGCCAGCAGTGAGGGGACAGAATCGTCCGAGCAGTACTTC.